This T cell receptor (beta chain) emerged from a study of blood T cell repertoires in COVID-19. The study drew participants aged about 18 to 95 years from some 24 US areas. The study assigned cohorts using participant-reported clinical history. Recovery meant two consecutive negative NP/OP PCR tests, professional clearance, or resolved symptoms. Original methodology: The authors estimated nucleated cell counts from reference gene primer amplification. TCRdb's table, derived via immunoSEQ multiplex PCR, lists solely in-frame clones and lacks some. V, J and clone size were drawn from that table, and D and trimming were deduced from the DNA. The sample carries some 300,000 clones, approximately 91% recorded once. In its sample, this clone was seen once. Per germline, CDR1 MDHEN and CDR2 SYDVKM. V lost 8 bases to trimming and J lost 5 bases; unmatched junction nucleotides: 5. The CDR3 loop spans 12 amino acids.

The sample comprised PBMCs or T cells enriched from blood (not recorded which). The rearrangement uses TRBV28 and TRBJ2-5; 7 bases match TRBD1. The origin of this receptor is a woman aged 25 to 39 who had recovered from COVID-19. CDR3 DNA: TGTGCCAGCGTGAGACAGGGTGAGACCCAGTACTTC. It yields the protein CASVRQGETQYF.